The sequence of this T cell receptor beta chain was determined in a study of cytomegalovirus exposure and HLA in healthy donors. Study at large: A prior analysis found 95 million to 140 million unique TCR beta sequences from 150 million to 200 million T cells. Study conclusions and caveats: In a later analysis, a missense DCLRE1C variant was linked to TCR beta V- and J-gene trimming. CMV antigen specificity of a few CMV-associated chains was confirmed in vitro.

With 60 Vbeta and 13 Jbeta primers, the PCR was carried out. The protocol was immunoSEQ multiplex PCR, while the TCRdb copy is restricted to in-frame clones and leaves out a portion. The listing records some 89,000 clones. About this clone: The antigen is unknown.

The CDR3 runs 14 residues. Germline V gene sequence: CDR1 SQVTM, CDR2 ANQGSEA. Trimming took 5 bases from V and 4 from J; bases not matched to a gene: 10. The V gene is TRBV29-1, the J gene TRBJ1-1; 7 bases line up with TRBD1. Source material: PBMCs. The sequence was obtained from a woman aged 25-40 years in good health and CMV-seronegative. The CDR3 sequence: CSVFTGDGITEAFF. The CDR3 region has the DNA TGCAGCGTTTTTACAGGGGACGGGATCACTGAAGCTTTCTTT.